This T cell receptor (beta chain) was documented in a study of T cells in Graves' hyperthyroidism and ophthalmopathy. At the level of the study: Upon initial diagnosis and before any treatment, peripheral blood was collected.

The length of the CDR3 is 13 residues. Germline CDR1 and CDR2: SEHNR and FQNEAQ (reference sequence). With 4 bases removed from V and 4 bases from J, the gap between germline ends came to 10 bases. Template material for amplifying TCR beta CDR3 regions consisted of RNA transcripts. The HTBI primer set served for first-round RT-PCR of the TCR CDR3. In TCRdb, the multiplex PCR reads were re-called with MiXCR into one record per CDR3 protein. The data contain about 640,000 distinct CDR3 sequences, around 13% of them seen just once; the ten biggest clones take up around an eighth. Overall study findings and caveats: The model foresaw ophthalmopathy a median approximately 6.3 months prior to onset.

This clonotype showed up many times. Its antigen is still unknown. Clinical symptoms, serum thyroxine and TRAb, thyroid ultrasound and orbital computed tomography were used for the diagnoses. This chain joins TRBV7-9 and TRBJ1-2, with D unresolved. The material sequenced was blood. This clonotype was sampled from a woman aged 50 to 60 with Graves' ophthalmopathy. The CDR3 DNA reads as TGTGCCAGCAGCTCCCGGGCCATCTATGGCTACACCTTC. Protein product: CASSSRAIYGYTF.